This entry features one T cell receptor beta chain sequence. Its antigen is undetermined. The sample originates from a study of T cell responses to AZD1222 COVID-19 vaccine. Whole-study findings and limits: The sample set comprised mostly white British donors with more females, and clonal diversity was possibly underestimated. Spike-spanning, vaccine-associated CD4 TCRs were dominant at 160-218 and 743-854.

Assay used: immunoSEQ multiplex PCR; TCRdb lists only in-frame clones, some missing. The table shows about 150,000 clones, with 90% to 95% occurring only once. V shed 2 bases and J 7 bases; nucleotides not matched to a gene: 6. CDR3 length: 13 residues. Germline V lookup: CDR1 SGHTS, CDR2 YDEGEE. The sequence was obtained from an adult who received the AZD1222 COVID-19 vaccine. The V and J genes are TRBV5-8 and TRBJ2-7, with TRBD1 matching 7 bases. Specimen: peripheral blood, collected 28 days after the second AZD1222 dose. CDR3 sequence: CASSFEGAREQYF. The CDR3 bases are TGTGCCAGCAGCTTTGAGGGGGCTCGGGAGCAGTACTTC.